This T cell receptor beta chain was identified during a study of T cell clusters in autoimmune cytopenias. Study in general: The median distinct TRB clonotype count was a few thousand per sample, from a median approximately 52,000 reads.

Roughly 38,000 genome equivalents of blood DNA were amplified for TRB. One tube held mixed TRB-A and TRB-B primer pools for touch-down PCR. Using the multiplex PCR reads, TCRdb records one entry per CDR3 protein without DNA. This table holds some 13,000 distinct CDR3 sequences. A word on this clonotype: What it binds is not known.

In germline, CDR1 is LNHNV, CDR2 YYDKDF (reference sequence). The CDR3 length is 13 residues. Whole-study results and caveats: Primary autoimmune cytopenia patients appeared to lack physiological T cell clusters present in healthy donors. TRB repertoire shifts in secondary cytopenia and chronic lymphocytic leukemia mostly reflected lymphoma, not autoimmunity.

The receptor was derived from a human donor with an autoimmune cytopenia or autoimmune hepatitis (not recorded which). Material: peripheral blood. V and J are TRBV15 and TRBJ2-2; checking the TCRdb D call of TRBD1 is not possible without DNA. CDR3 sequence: CATSRAGTGELFF.